The clone carrying this TCR beta chain was detected only a few times. Its antigen is as yet unknown. A universal primer binding site was introduced by template switching. The final cDNA contained unique molecular identifiers. TCRdb ran MiXCR on the 5' RACE reads and lists one entry per CDR3 protein. The repertoire consists of 550,000 to 700,000 distinct CDR3 sequences, with 9.6% occurring once and the leading ten covering 2.5% to 3.5%. The source of the sample is a study of identical twins. General study points: Conclusions were drawn cross-sectionally by statistical analysis, without following the same donors. Modelling approaches yielded underestimates of out-of-frame TCR alpha sharing between monozygotic twins.

The ends lost 3 bases at V and 4 bases at J; junction bases unmatched: 4. The V gene's germline CDR1 is DFQATT and CDR2 SNEGSKA (reference sequence). The CDR3 consists of 15 residues. This sample also belongs to another study, concerning yellow fever vaccine responses in identical twins.

This TCR came from a woman aged 18-29 years in good health. Sequenced: PBMCs. This rearrangement joins TRBV20-1 to TRBJ2-2; 11 bases are a match to TRBD1. CDR3 in DNA: TGCAGTGCTAGTCCAGGGACAGGGGGCACCGGGGAGCTGTTTTTT. Translating gives CSASPGTGGTGELFF.